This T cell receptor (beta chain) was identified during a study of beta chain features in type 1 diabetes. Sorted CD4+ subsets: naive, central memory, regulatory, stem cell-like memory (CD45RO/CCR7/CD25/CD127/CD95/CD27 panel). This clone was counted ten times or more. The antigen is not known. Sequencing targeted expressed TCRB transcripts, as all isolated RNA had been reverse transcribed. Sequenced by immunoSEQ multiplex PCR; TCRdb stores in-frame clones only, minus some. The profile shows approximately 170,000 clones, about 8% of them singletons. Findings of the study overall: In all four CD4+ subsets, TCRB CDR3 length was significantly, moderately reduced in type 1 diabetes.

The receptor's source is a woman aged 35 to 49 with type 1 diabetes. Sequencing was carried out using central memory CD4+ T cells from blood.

In nucleotides, the CDR3 is TGTGCCAGCACCGGCGGCGGGTACGAGCAGTACTTC. Translating it yields CASTGGGYEQYF. The chain links TRBV28 to TRBJ2-7, with a possible D match to TRBD2 (5 bases). Germline assignment: CDR1 MDHEN and CDR2 SYDVKM. V was pared by 7 bases and J by 4 bases, with 11 bases between. This CDR3 region has 12 residues.